These T cell receptor beta chains were read from a single sample in a study of a mutant IDH1 vaccine in newly diagnosed glioma. Here immunoSEQ multiplex PCR was the method, and the copy in TCRdb shows in-frame clones only, minus some. The sample records roughly 32,000 clones, roughly 90% being singletons. These TCRs' antigens remain unknown. Here the sequenced sample was PBMCs, taken from a glioma patient whose treatment included an IDH1 peptide vaccine. Every receptor here comes from a man aged 40-50 years with glioma. The CDR3 runs from the conserved cysteine through the conserved F or W. Each record gives: clone size, J gene, V gene, D gene, CDR3 DNA, CDR3 protein. D genes are given only for firm matches. Expanded clones get a size class; other rows say once, few or many, or leave the size out.

abundance: NA; j_gene: TRBJ1-2; v_gene: TRBV5-6; d_gene: TRBD1; CDR3nt: TGTGCCAGCAGCCAAAAACCCCAGGGGGCATATGGCTACACCTTC; CDR3aa: CASSQKPQGAYGYTF
abundance: NA; j_gene: TRBJ2-1; v_gene: TRBV5-4; d_gene: TRBD2; CDR3nt: TGTGCCAGCAGCCCAGGACTAGCGGCTTTCAATGAGCAGTTCTTC; CDR3aa: CASSPGLAAFNEQFF
abundance: NA; j_gene: TRBJ1-6; v_gene: TRBV5-1; d_gene: NA; CDR3nt: TGCGCCAGCAGCTTGGGAGGGGAAGGTATTTCACCCCTCCACTTT; CDR3aa: CASSLGGEGISPLHF
abundance: once; j_gene: TRBJ1-1; v_gene: TRBV10-3; d_gene: NA; CDR3nt: TGTGCCATCAGTGGTGGGGGAAGCACTGAAGCTTTCTTT; CDR3aa: CAISGGGSTEAFF
abundance: NA; j_gene: TRBJ2-3; v_gene: TRBV6-1; d_gene: TRBD2; CDR3nt: TGTGCCAGCAGTGTACTAGCGGGCGAGGGAGATACGCAGTATTTT; CDR3aa: CASSVLAGEGDTQYF
abundance: NA; j_gene: TRBJ1-1; v_gene: TRBV4-1; d_gene: NA; CDR3nt: TGCGCCAGCAGCCAAGATGAGCGTTCCAGCATGTTAGCTTTCTTT; CDR3aa: CASSQDERSSMLAFF
abundance: NA; j_gene: TRBJ1-2; v_gene: TRBV28; d_gene: NA; CDR3nt: TGTGCCAGCAGTTCCCCCCCTATCAACTATGGCTACACCTTC; CDR3aa: CASSSPPINYGYTF
abundance: NA; j_gene: TRBJ1-3; v_gene: TRBV6-5; d_gene: TRBD1; CDR3nt: TGTGCCAGCAGGTCAACAGGGGCGGGAGGAAACACCATATATTTT; CDR3aa: CASRSTGAGGNTIYF
abundance: NA; j_gene: TRBJ1-4; v_gene: TRBV5-4; d_gene: NA; CDR3nt: TGTGCCAGCAGCTCCGACGGGAGAGCTAATGAAAAACTGTTTTTT; CDR3aa: CASSSDGRANEKLFF
abundance: NA; j_gene: TRBJ1-6; v_gene: TRBV14; d_gene: NA; CDR3nt: TGTGCCAGCAGCCAAGTCCGCATCAATTCACCCCTCCACTTT; CDR3aa: CASSQVRINSPLHF
abundance: NA; j_gene: TRBJ2-3; v_gene: TRBV5-1; d_gene: TRBD2; CDR3nt: TGCGCCAGCAGCAACCTAGCGGGGGCTCAAGATACGCAGTATTTT; CDR3aa: CASSNLAGAQDTQYF
abundance: NA; j_gene: TRBJ2-3; v_gene: TRBV7-9; d_gene: TRBD2; CDR3nt: TGTGCCAGCAGCCCCCGGGGGGGAGGGGCGACAGATACGCAGTATTTT; CDR3aa: CASSPRGGGATDTQYF
abundance: NA; j_gene: TRBJ2-3; v_gene: TRBV9; d_gene: NA; CDR3nt: TGTGCCAGCAGCCTGAGGGCAACAACAGATACGCAGTATTTT; CDR3aa: CASSLRATTDTQYF
abundance: NA; j_gene: TRBJ2-2; v_gene: TRBV10-3; d_gene: TRBD1; CDR3nt: TGTGCCACCCTACAGGGGGCGAACACCGGGGAGCTGTTTTTT; CDR3aa: CATLQGANTGELFF
abundance: NA; j_gene: TRBJ1-4; v_gene: TRBV28; d_gene: NA; CDR3nt: TGTGCCGCCGGGGGCCCCCTGCTCCCGGGTGAAAAACTGTTTTTT; CDR3aa: CAAGGPLLPGEKLFF
abundance: NA; j_gene: TRBJ2-3; v_gene: TRBV7-2; d_gene: TRBD2; CDR3nt: TGTGCCAGCAGCCTGGCTAGCGGGAGAACAGATACGCAGTATTTT; CDR3aa: CASSLASGRTDTQYF
abundance: once; j_gene: TRBJ2-2; v_gene: TRBV4-3; d_gene: NA; CDR3nt: TGCGCCAGCAGCCAAGATCTGGGGCGCATCACCGGGGAGCTGTTTTTT; CDR3aa: CASSQDLGRITGELFF
abundance: once; j_gene: TRBJ2-5; v_gene: TRBV5-1; d_gene: NA; CDR3nt: TGCGCCAGCAGCCACTGGGCCGCTCAAGAGACCCAGTACTTC; CDR3aa: CASSHWAAQETQYF
abundance: NA; j_gene: TRBJ1-1; v_gene: TRBV6-4; d_gene: NA; CDR3nt: TGTGCCAGCAGTGACTGGCGAGGGACTGAAGCTTTCTTT; CDR3aa: CASSDWRGTEAFF
abundance: NA; j_gene: TRBJ1-4; v_gene: TRBV2; d_gene: NA; CDR3nt: TGTGCCAGCAGGGGGACCCGTGCAGCAACTAATGAAAAACTGTTTTTT; CDR3aa: CASRGTRAATNEKLFF
abundance: NA; j_gene: TRBJ1-6; v_gene: TRBV6-5; d_gene: NA; CDR3nt: TGTGCCAGCAGTTATGCGCAGGGTCTACATTCACCCCTCCACTTT; CDR3aa: CASSYAQGLHSPLHF
abundance: NA; j_gene: TRBJ2-2; v_gene: TRBV19; d_gene: TRBD1; CDR3nt: TGTGCCAGTAGTGCTCGGACAGGTTGGGACACCGGGGAGCTGTTTTTT; CDR3aa: CASSARTGWDTGELFF
abundance: NA; j_gene: TRBJ2-2; v_gene: TRBV6-4; d_gene: NA; CDR3nt: TGTGCCAGCAGAAGGGCAGGGGCCGACACCGGGGAGCTGTTTTTT; CDR3aa: CASRRAGADTGELFF
abundance: NA; j_gene: TRBJ2-2; v_gene: TRBV29-1; d_gene: TRBD1; CDR3nt: TGCAGCGTTGGACAGGGGACCGGGGAGCTGTTTTTT; CDR3aa: CSVGQGTGELFF
abundance: few; j_gene: TRBJ1-5; v_gene: TRBV2; d_gene: NA; CDR3nt: TGTGCCAGCAGTGAAGATGGGCAGAGGAATCAGCCCCAGCATTTT; CDR3aa: CASSEDGQRNQPQHF
abundance: once; j_gene: TRBJ2-1; v_gene: TRBV27; d_gene: NA; CDR3nt: TGTGCCAGCAGTCCTTTGGGACCTGGCGGATACAATGAGCAGTTCTTC; CDR3aa: CASSPLGPGGYNEQFF
abundance: NA; j_gene: TRBJ2-5; v_gene: TRBV5-4; d_gene: TRBD2; CDR3nt: TGTGCCAGCAGCTCGTTAGCGGGGGGAAGAGAGACCCAGTACTTC; CDR3aa: CASSSLAGGRETQYF
abundance: NA; j_gene: TRBJ2-6; v_gene: TRBV11-2; d_gene: NA; CDR3nt: TGTGCCAGCAGCCCGTTTAACTCTGGGGCCAACGTCCTGACTTTC; CDR3aa: CASSPFNSGANVLTF
abundance: NA; j_gene: TRBJ2-2; v_gene: TRBV28; d_gene: NA; CDR3nt: TGTGCCAGCAGTCCATACAGGGCTTCCGGGGAGCTGTTTTTT; CDR3aa: CASSPYRASGELFF
abundance: NA; j_gene: TRBJ2-4; v_gene: TRBV28; d_gene: NA; CDR3nt: TGTGCCAGCAGTTTCCTTGGACAGCTCATTCAGTACTTC; CDR3aa: CASSFLGQLIQYF
abundance: NA; j_gene: TRBJ2-2; v_gene: TRBV6-4; d_gene: NA; CDR3nt: TGTGCCAGCAGTGAAGGGCCGAGGGAAACCGGGGAGCTGTTTTTT; CDR3aa: CASSEGPRETGELFF
abundance: NA; j_gene: TRBJ2-3; v_gene: TRBV5-1; d_gene: TRBD1; CDR3nt: TGCGCCAGCAGCTTGGAAGGACAGGGGGCGCATTCAGATACGCAGTATTTT; CDR3aa: CASSLEGQGAHSDTQYF
abundance: medium-sized; j_gene: TRBJ2-1; v_gene: TRBV6-1; d_gene: NA; CDR3nt: TGTGCCAGCGGAGGACGCTACAATGAGCAGTTCTTC; CDR3aa: CASGGRYNEQFF